The rows below give T cell receptor beta chains drawn from one sample of a study of blood T cell repertoires in COVID-19. Using immunoSEQ multiplex PCR, the repertoire was profiled, and TCRdb retains in-frame clones only, with some absent. The table shows 400,000 to 550,000 clones, with more than 85% occurring only once. What was sequenced was peripheral blood. These receptors came from a woman in her 30s with acute or convalescent COVID-19. Both conserved end residues are part of each CDR3. Fields, in order: CDR3 DNA, CDR3 protein, D gene, clone size, J gene, V gene. The D gene is left open where the match is weak. Clone size is stated in some rows and not others, as once, few, many or a class when expanded.

cdr3_nt: TGTGCCAGCAGCTTAGACAGGTACAATGAGCAGTTCTTC
cdr3_aa: CASSLDRYNEQFF
d_call: NA
clone_size: NA
j_call: TRBJ2-1
v_call: TRBV7-9

cdr3_nt: TGCGCCAGCAGCTTGAGGGGCCATAGCTATGGCTACACCTTC
cdr3_aa: CASSLRGHSYGYTF
d_call: NA
clone_size: NA
j_call: TRBJ1-2
v_call: TRBV5-1

cdr3_nt: TGTGCCAGCAGCTTAGCGGGGGCGAACACTGAAGCTTTCTTT
cdr3_aa: CASSLAGANTEAFF
d_call: NA
clone_size: NA
j_call: TRBJ1-1
v_call: TRBV7-2

cdr3_nt: TGTGCCAGCAGCCAAGTGTGGCAGGGGGCGTTCAATGAGCAGTTCTTC
cdr3_aa: CASSQVWQGAFNEQFF
d_call: TRBD1
clone_size: NA
j_call: TRBJ2-1
v_call: TRBV3-1/TRBV3-2

cdr3_nt: TGTGCCAGCAGTGCAAAGGACAGGGCACCTAATGAAAAACTGTTTTTT
cdr3_aa: CASSAKDRAPNEKLFF
d_call: TRBD1
clone_size: once
j_call: TRBJ1-4
v_call: TRBV2

cdr3_nt: TGTGCCAGCAGTTTATCCTCTAGCGGGGTTTACAATGAGCAGTTCTTC
cdr3_aa: CASSLSSSGVYNEQFF
d_call: TRBD2
clone_size: NA
j_call: TRBJ2-1
v_call: TRBV27

cdr3_nt: TGTGCCAGCAGTCAACAGGCGAGCACTGAAGCTTTCTTT
cdr3_aa: CASSQQASTEAFF
d_call: NA
clone_size: NA
j_call: TRBJ1-1
v_call: TRBV6-5

cdr3_nt: TGCGCCAGCAGCCTCCGACAGGACATGTACCAAGAGACCCAGTACTTC
cdr3_aa: CASSLRQDMYQETQYF
d_call: NA
clone_size: NA
j_call: TRBJ2-5
v_call: TRBV4-1

cdr3_nt: TGTGCCAGCTCACGACGGGGGGGCCTCTACGAGCAGTACTTC
cdr3_aa: CASSRRGGLYEQYF
d_call: TRBD2
clone_size: NA
j_call: TRBJ2-7
v_call: TRBV18

cdr3_nt: TGTGCCACCAGTGACCGACAGGGTGTATCTTTCTTT
cdr3_aa: CATSDRQGVSFF
d_call: TRBD1
clone_size: NA
j_call: TRBJ1-1
v_call: TRBV24-1